The sequence of this T cell receptor beta chain was determined in a study of T cell responses to AZD1222 COVID-19 vaccine. Notes on the study in general: An increase in Spike-specific TCR breadth and depth was observed after two AZD1222 doses. The donors showed a predominance of white British ancestry and of females, with possible underestimation of clonal diversity. Reports say nearly half of spike-specific TCRs go after unmutated variant regions.

The germline V gene has CDR1 KGHSH and CDR2 LQKENI. There are 15 residues in the CDR3. The germline V and J ends were trimmed by 3 bases and 5 bases, with 11 bases remaining between them. Produced via immunoSEQ multiplex PCR; TCRdb's table is partial and in-frame only. The sample records hundreds of thousands of clones, 93% being singletons. A word on this clone: Its cognate antigen is unknown.

The receptor comes from an adult in good health. The V and J genes are TRBV18 and TRBJ1-6; D not resolved. The sample in question was peripheral blood, obtained on day 0 of MenACWY control vaccination. The CDR3 nucleotides read TGTGCCAGCTCACCTTGGGGAGACAATAATTCACCCCTCCACTTT. Translating gives CASSPWGDNNSPLHF.